This TCR beta chain was identified during a study of blood T cell repertoires in COVID-19. Background on the study: Samples of COVID-19 (acute and convalescent) were obtained from the United States, Italy and Spain. Nucleic acid was either cDNA or gDNA, and it came from T cells, B-cell-depleted T cells, or PBMCs.

CDR1 is SGHRS, CDR2 YFSETQ, per germline. V gave up 1 base and J gave up 1 base, with 5 bases separating them. The CDR3 is made up of 13 amino acids. Sequencing was performed with immunoSEQ multiplex PCR; in TCRdb, only in-frame clones are kept and a portion is missing. The sample lists about 370,000 clones, around 87% occurring once. Either two negative PCRs, clearance, or symptom resolution qualified Cohort 3 donors as recovered. This sequence was found in a man younger than 35 who had recovered from COVID-19. Sequences were obtained from PBMCs or T cells enriched from blood (not recorded which). The chain has TRBV5-1 and TRBJ1-2, with D uncertain. The CDR3 region has the DNA TGCGCCAGCAGCTTGTCCAGTAACTATGGCTACACCTTC. It is translated as CASSLSSNYGYTF. Supplemented by reference TRBV5-1 and TRBJ1-2, the full variable domain reads KAGVTQTPRYLIKTRGQQVTLSCSPISGHRSVSWYQQTPGQGLQFLFEYFSETQRNKGNFPGRFSGRQFSNSRSEMNVSTLELGDSALYLCASSLSSNYGYTFGSGTRLTVV.